One and the same sample provided the 2 T cell receptor beta chains below, sequenced in a study of cytomegalovirus exposure and HLA in healthy donors. Profiling relied on immunoSEQ multiplex PCR, and the TCRdb table lists in-frame clones only, not all of them. In the table there are some 71,000 clones, around 93% of which are singletons. Sequencing was performed on PBMCs. These receptors were obtained from a woman aged 18-29 years in good health and CMV-seronegative.

This chain's CDR3 is CASSLSRTGETQYF. As DNA, the CDR3 is TGTGCCAGCAGCTTGAGCCGGACAGGGGAGACCCAGTACTTC. The V call is TRBV5-4, the J call TRBJ2-5, with 8 positions matching TRBD1. The CDR3 covers 14 residues. The junction had 4 bases not matched to a gene; V was cut back by 1 base and J by 5 bases. CDR1 is SGHNT and CDR2 is YYREEE in the germline V gene (reference sequence).

The chain uses TRBV4-2 and TRBJ2-2; TRBD2 might be the D (6 bases). CDR3 length: 15 amino acids. The ends were cut back, 0 bases at V and 5 bases at J, with 10 bases in the middle. The germline V gene encodes CDR1 LGHNA and CDR2 YNFKEQ. The chain's CDR3 is CASSQEEGLTGELFF. The CDR3 region has the DNA TGTGCCAGCAGCCAAGAGGAGGGACTGACCGGGGAGCTGTTTTTT.